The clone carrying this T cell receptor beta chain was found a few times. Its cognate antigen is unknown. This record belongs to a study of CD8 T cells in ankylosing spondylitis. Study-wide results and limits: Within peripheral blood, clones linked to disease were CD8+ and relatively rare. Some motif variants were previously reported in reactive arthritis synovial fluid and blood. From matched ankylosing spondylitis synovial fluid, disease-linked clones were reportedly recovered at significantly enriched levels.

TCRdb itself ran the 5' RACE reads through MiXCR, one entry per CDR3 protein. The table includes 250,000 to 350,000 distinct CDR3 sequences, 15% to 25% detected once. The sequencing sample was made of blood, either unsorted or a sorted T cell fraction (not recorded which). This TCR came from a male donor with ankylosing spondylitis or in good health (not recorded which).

CDR3 protein: CASSRQWATNEKLFF. CDR3 bases: TGTGCCAGCAGTCGCCAGTGGGCAACTAATGAAAAACTGTTTTTT. The chain links TRBV6-1 to TRBJ1-4; D call uncertain. The CDR3 has 15 residues. Germline assignment: CDR1 MNHNS and CDR2 SASEGT. The ends were cut back, 5 bases at V and 0 bases at J, with 10 bases in the middle.